The 14 T cell receptor beta chains reported below all come from one sample, sequenced in a study of T-cell memory formation after mild COVID-19. MiXCR, run by TCRdb on the 5' RACE reads, gives a single entry per CDR3 protein. The data hold over 450,000 distinct CDR3 sequences, with approximately 20% observed a single time. Sequenced material: PBMCs or a T cell subset sorted from them (not recorded which). These receptors were collected from an adult woman who had mild COVID-19 (a few samples of this study predate the infection). Cell type and time point are not known.

This rearrangement joins TRBV19 to TRBJ1-1, with D uncertain. This CDR3 spans 12 amino acids. In germline, CDR1 is LNHDA, CDR2 SQIVND (reference sequence). V lost 6 bases and J 8 bases, leaving 13 bases between the germline ends. The CDR3 protein is CASRDPGQEAFF. CDR3 DNA sequence: TGTGCCAGTAGAGACCCGGGCCAAGAAGCTTTCTTT.

The J gene is TRBJ2-7, the V gene TRBV25-1; TRBD1 or TRBD2 may be the D gene (5 bases each). The CDR3 is made up of 14 amino acids. V lost 5 bases, J lost 8 bases, and 19 bases lay in between. CDR1 is MGHDK and CDR2 is SYGVNS in the germline V gene. CDR3 coding DNA: TGTGCCAGCAGTTACTCTGGGACGGCCGTGAAGCAGTACTTC. Translating gives CASSYSGTAVKQYF.

V is TRBV7-3 and J is TRBJ2-7; tentative D call: TRBD1 (6 bases). Between the trimmed V and J ends, which lost 5 bases and 3 bases, there was a span of 11 bases. Germline V gene data show CDR1 as SGHTA and CDR2 as FQGTGA. This CDR3 has 13 amino acids. The DNA of the CDR3 is TGTGCCAGCAGCCAGGGGACATACTACGAGCAGTACTTC. It is translated as CASSQGTYYEQYF. Looking up the rest from reference TRBV7-3 and TRBJ2-7 gives the full variable domain: GAGVSQTPSNKVTEKGKYVELRCDPISGHTALYWYRQSLGQGPEFLIYFQGTGAADDSGLPNDRFFAVRPEGSVSTLKIQRTERGDSAVYLCASSQGTYYEQYFGPGTRLTVT.

The chain carries TRBV7-2 and TRBJ1-3; possibly TRBD1 for D (5 bases). Trimming removed 0 bases from V and 0 bases from J, with 9 bases in between. The germline gives CDR1 SGHTA, CDR2 FQGNSA. The CDR3 is 16 residues long. CDR3 in amino acids: CASSLAPGFSGNTIYF. In nucleotides, the CDR3 is TGTGCCAGCAGCTTAGCACCAGGGTTCTCTGGAAACACCATATATTTT.

V and J are TRBV7-2 and TRBJ1-5, with D maybe TRBD1 (6 bases). Trimming cost V 5 bases and J 1 base, with 15 bases left between them. This CDR3 has 16 amino acids. Germline-derived CDR1 and CDR2 are SGHTA and FQGNSA. CDR3 coding DNA: TGTGCCAGCAGCGTCCACAGGGACTCGAGCAATCAGCCCCAGCATTTT. This sequence encodes CASSVHRDSSNQPQHF. The entire variable domain, with the rest obtained from reference TRBV7-2 and TRBJ1-5, is as follows: GAGVSQSPSNKVTEKGKDVELRCDPISGHTALYWYRQSLGQGLEFLIYFQGNSAPDKSGLPSDRFSAERTGGSVSTLTIQRTQQEDSAVYLCASSVHRDSSNQPQHFGDGTRLSIL.

This clonotype occurred a few times. The chain recombines TRBV18 with TRBJ1-5; 7 nucleotides match TRBD1. The germline CDR1 and CDR2 sequences are KGHSH and LQKENI. The junction had 4 bases not matched to a gene; V was cut back by 3 bases and J by 5 bases. There are 14 residues in the CDR3. CDR3: CASSPLTGDQPQHF. The CDR3 bases are TGTGCCAGCTCACCTCTAACAGGGGATCAGCCCCAGCATTTT.

V usage is TRBV9 and J usage is TRBJ2-2, with 7 bases matching TRBD2. J lost 3 bases, V lost 4 bases, and 6 bases had no gene match. Germline-derived CDR1 and CDR2 are SGDLS and YYNGEE. The CDR3 contains 15 residues. The CDR3 region has the DNA TGTGCCAGCAGCAGCCGGGACTACGACACCGGGGAGCTGTTTTTT. It codes for CASSSRDYDTGELFF.

The V and J genes are TRBV10-3 and TRBJ1-1; no clear D gene. Germline loops: CDR1 ENHRY, CDR2 SYGVKD. CDR3 length: 14 residues. V was shortened by 3 bases and J by 4 bases, with 12 bases between the two germline ends. The CDR3 DNA reads TGTGCCATCAGTGACCGACGGGGAGGCACTGAAGCTTTCTTT. As protein: CAISDRRGGTEAFF.

This clonotype has more than one count but fewer than ten. At one of its ends the junction is not consistent with the germline gene, which may arise from a read error. The chain has TRBV14 and TRBJ2-1; D uncertain. The CDR3 has 15 amino acids. Germline V gene sequence: CDR1 SGHDN, CDR2 FVKESK. The DNA of the CDR3 is TGTGCCAGCACCCAACGGACGGACGCCGGTAATGAGCAGTTCTTC. It specifies CASTQRTDAGNEQFF.

The table lists this clonotype with a few counts. This chain links TRBV7-2 with TRBJ2-3, with 8 positions matching TRBD2. The length of the CDR3 is 15 residues. The junction had 6 bases not matched to a gene; V was cut back by 4 bases and J by 3 bases. The germline gives CDR1 SGHTA, CDR2 FQGNSA. This chain's CDR3 is CASSSGLGETDTQYF. The CDR3 nucleotides read TGTGCCAGCAGCTCGGGACTAGGAGAGACAGATACGCAGTATTTT.

This clonotype came up a few times. The V call is TRBV20-1, the J call TRBJ2-3; TRBD2 is a possible D gene (6 bases). Germline V gene sequence: CDR1 DFQATT, CDR2 SNEGSKA (reference sequence). The CDR3 spans 14 residues. V shed 2 bases and J shed 5 bases, with 14 bases lying between them. CDR3 sequence (DNA): TGCAGTGCTAGACCTAGTCGAGCGGGAGATACGCAGTATTTT. Residues: CSARPSRAGDTQYF.

This clonotype has more than one count but fewer than ten. The chain joins TRBV20-1 to TRBJ2-1; 7 positions match TRBD1. The V segment lost 1 base and the J segment 3 bases; nucleotides outside the gene matches: 3. Germline V gene lookup returns CDR1 DFQATT and CDR2 SNEGSKA (reference sequence). The CDR3 runs 14 residues. This chain's CDR3 is CSARARGFYNEQFF. CDR3 nucleotides: TGCAGTGCTAGAGCCAGGGGGTTCTACAATGAGCAGTTCTTC.

This clonotype has only a few counts. V gene TRBV12-3 or TRBV12-4 combines with J gene TRBJ1-5, with D possibly being TRBD1 (5 bases). This CDR3 has 16 amino acids. Trimming pared 5 bases from V and 4 bases from J, leaving 18 bases between. Written as DNA, the CDR3 is TGTGCCAGCAGTCTCGACGGGGGTTCCCTGAATCAGCCCCAGCATTTT. Translation gives CASSLDGGSLNQPQHF.

Remarks on this clonotype: The CDR3 end shows no conserved phenylalanine or tryptophan, and so a read error is likely. This rearrangement joins TRBV7-3 to TRBJ2-1; D is uncertain. V was cut by 5 bases and J by 0 bases, with 11 bases left in between. Germline-derived CDR1 and CDR2 are SGHTA and FQGTGA. This CDR3 is built from 15 residues. For the CDR3, the DNA is TGTGCCAGCAGCGCAAGTATGAGCTCCTACAATGAGCAGTTCTTA. Amino acids: CASSASMSSYNEQFL.